This T cell receptor (beta chain) emerged from a study of T cells after yellow fever vaccination. Study-level results: Reappearance after the booster was seen for most primary-vaccination clones, at roughly 96% CD4 and 80% to 90% CD8.

This clonotype occurred many times. Antigen: not known. The 5'RACE template-switching step produced TCR cDNA and added a universal primer site and UMIs. TCRdb analysed the 5' RACE reads with MiXCR anew, one entry per CDR3 protein. The sample lists about 340,000 distinct CDR3 sequences, about 4% occurring once. The V gene lost 4 bases and the J gene lost 2 bases, with 9 bases spanning the gap. This CDR3 region has 13 residues. Germline CDR1 and CDR2: MGHDK and SYGVNS. The TCR was taken from a man aged 18 to 30 who received the YFV17D yellow fever vaccine. Sequencing used PBMCs, obtained 5 days after the yellow fever booster vaccination. The chain couples TRBV25-1 to TRBJ2-7; tentative D call: TRBD1 (5 bases). CDR3 amino acids: CASSVTGTYEQYF. The CDR3 coding sequence is TGTGCCAGCAGTGTAACAGGCACCTACGAGCAGTACTTC.